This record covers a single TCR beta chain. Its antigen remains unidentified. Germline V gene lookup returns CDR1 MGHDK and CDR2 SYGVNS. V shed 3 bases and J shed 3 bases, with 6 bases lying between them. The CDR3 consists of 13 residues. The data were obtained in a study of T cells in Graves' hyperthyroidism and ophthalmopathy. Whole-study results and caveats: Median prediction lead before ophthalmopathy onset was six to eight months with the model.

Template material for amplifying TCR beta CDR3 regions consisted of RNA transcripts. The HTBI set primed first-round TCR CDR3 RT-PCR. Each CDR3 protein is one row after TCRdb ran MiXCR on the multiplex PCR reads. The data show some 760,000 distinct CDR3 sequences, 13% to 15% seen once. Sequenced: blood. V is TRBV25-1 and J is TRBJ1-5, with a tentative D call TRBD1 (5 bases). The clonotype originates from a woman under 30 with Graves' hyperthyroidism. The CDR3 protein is CASSEGVNQPQHF. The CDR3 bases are TGTGCCAGCAGTGAGGGGGTCAATCAGCCCCAGCATTTT.